The sample holds a few counts of the clone carrying this T cell receptor (beta chain). Antigen: not known. Genomic DNA was employed as the template in profiling TCR beta VDJ and CDR3. TCRdb processed the reads anew with MiXCR; each CDR3 protein has one entry. Among roughly 260,000 distinct CDR3 sequences listed, roughly half were seen once. The source of the sample is a study of CD8+CD57+ T cells in acquired aplastic anemia. The overall study: DNA per sorted CD4+ or CD8+ sample ranged roughly 0.17 to 27.4 ug, averaging approximately 3.1 ug.

Germline V gene sequence: CDR1 MGHDK, CDR2 SYGVNS. Trimming at V came to 4 bases and at J to 4 bases, leaving 9 bases not matched to a gene. This CDR3 has 15 amino acids. General observations from the study: Found in both controls and patients were approximately 29 CD8+ CDR3 sequences. Researchers reported that CD8+ Simpson's diversity was not significantly different in patients versus controls.

Whoever was chosen for sequencing had shown CD8+CD57+ cell expansion by flow cytometry. The diagnosis in all patients was severe acquired aplastic anemia. The receptor's source is a human donor with aplastic anemia. The chain employs TRBV25-1 and TRBJ2-7; 8 bases map to TRBD1. What was sequenced was sorted CD4+, CD8+, or CD8+CD57+ T cells (not recorded which) from PBMCs. CDR3 sequence reads: CASSGTGRGLYEQYF. The DNA for the CDR3 is TGTGCCAGCAGTGGGACGGGCAGGGGGCTTTACGAGCAGTACTTC.